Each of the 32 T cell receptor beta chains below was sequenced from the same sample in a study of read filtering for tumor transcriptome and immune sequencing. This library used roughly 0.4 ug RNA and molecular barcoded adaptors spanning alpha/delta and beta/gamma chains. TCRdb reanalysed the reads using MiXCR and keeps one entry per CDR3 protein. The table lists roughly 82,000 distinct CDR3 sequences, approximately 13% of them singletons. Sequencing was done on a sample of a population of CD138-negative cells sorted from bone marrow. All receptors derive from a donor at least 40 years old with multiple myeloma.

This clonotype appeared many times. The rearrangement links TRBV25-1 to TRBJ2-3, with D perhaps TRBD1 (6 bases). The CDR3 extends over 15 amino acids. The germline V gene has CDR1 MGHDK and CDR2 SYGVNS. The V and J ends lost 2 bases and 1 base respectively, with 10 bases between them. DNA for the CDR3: TGTGCCAGCAGTGAAAAAAGACAGGGCACAGATACGCAGTATTTT. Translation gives CASSEKRQGTDTQYF. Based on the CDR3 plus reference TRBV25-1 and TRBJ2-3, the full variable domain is EADIYQTPRYLVIGTGKKITLECSQTMGHDKMYWYQQDPGMELHLIHYSYGVNSTEKGDLSSESTVSRIRTEHFPLTLESARPSHTSQYLCASSEKRQGTDTQYFGPGTRLTVL.

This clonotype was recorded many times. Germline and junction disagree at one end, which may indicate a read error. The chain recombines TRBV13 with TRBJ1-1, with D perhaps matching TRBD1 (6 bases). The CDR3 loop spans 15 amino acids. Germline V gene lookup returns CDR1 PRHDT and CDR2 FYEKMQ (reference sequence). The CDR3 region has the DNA TGTGCCAGCAGCTTAGGTTCAGGGGTGCTCACGGAAAGGCCCTTT. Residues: CASSLGSGVLTERPF.

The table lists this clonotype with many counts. CDR3 amino acids: CSVVTGIVGQFF. CDR3 nucleotide sequence: TGCAGCGTTGTCACAGGTATCGTTGGGCAGTTCTTC. J is TRBJ2-1 and V is TRBV29-1; D may be TRBD1 (5 bases). CDR1 and CDR2 (germline): SQVTM, ANQGSEA. V was pared by 4 bases and J by 12 bases, with 16 bases between. The CDR3 extends over 12 amino acids.

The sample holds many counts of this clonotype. The CDR3: CASRDRANYGYTF. The CDR3 DNA reads TGTGCCAGCAGGGACAGGGCTAACTATGGCTACACCTTC. The chain employs TRBV2 and TRBJ1-2; 8 nucleotides line up with TRBD1. Trimming took 6 bases from V and 0 from J; bases not matched to a gene: 0. Germline V gene lookup returns CDR1 SNHLY and CDR2 FYNNEI. This CDR3 has 13 amino acids.

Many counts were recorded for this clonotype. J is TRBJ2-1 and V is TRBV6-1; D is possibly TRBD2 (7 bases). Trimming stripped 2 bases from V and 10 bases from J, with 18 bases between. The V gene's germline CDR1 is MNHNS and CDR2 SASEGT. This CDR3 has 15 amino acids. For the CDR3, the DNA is TGTGCCAGCAGTGAAAGGGGGGGAGGTGACTTGGAGCAGTTCTTC. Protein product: CASSERGGGDLEQFF.

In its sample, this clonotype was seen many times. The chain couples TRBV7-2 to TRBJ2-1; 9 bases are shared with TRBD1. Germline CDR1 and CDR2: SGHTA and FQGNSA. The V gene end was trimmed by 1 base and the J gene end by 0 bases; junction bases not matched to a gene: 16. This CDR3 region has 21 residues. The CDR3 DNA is TGTGCCAGCAGCTTAGGTAAACTAGGGACAGGGATCGGCAGCTCCTACAATGAGCAGTTCTTC. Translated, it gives CASSLGKLGTGIGSSYNEQFF.

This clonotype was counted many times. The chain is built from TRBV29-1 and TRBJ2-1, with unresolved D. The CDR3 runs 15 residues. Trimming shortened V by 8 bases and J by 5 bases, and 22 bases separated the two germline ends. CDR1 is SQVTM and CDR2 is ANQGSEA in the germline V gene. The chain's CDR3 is CSTPSVKGRDNEQFF. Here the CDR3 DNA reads TGCAGCACCCCCTCGGTAAAGGGTCGGGACAATGAGCAGTTCTTC.

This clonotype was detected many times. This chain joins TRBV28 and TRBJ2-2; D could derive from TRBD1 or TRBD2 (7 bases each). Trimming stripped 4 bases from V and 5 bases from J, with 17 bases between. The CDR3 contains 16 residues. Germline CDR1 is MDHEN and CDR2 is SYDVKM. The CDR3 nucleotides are TGTGCCAGCAGTTCCCCGACAGGGAGGGGAACCGGGGAGCTGTTTTTT. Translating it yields CASSSPTGRGTGELFF. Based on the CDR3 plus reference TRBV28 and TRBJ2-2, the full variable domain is DVKVTQSSRYLVKRTGEKVFLECVQDMDHENMFWYRQDPGLGLRLIYFSYDVKMKEKGDIPEGYSVSREKKERFSLILESASTNQTSMYLCASSSPTGRGTGELFFGEGSRLTVL.

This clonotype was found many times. The CDR3, as DNA: TGCGCCAGCTGCGGGGGTAGGGGTGGCTCTGGGGCCAACGTCCTGACTTTC. It yields the protein CASCGGRGGSGANVLTF. V gene TRBV5-1 combines with J gene TRBJ2-6; TRBD2 agrees at 7 bases. Per germline, CDR1 SGHRS and CDR2 YFSETQ. V gave up 7 bases and J gave up 0 bases; unmatched junction bases: 10. The CDR3 length is 17 residues.

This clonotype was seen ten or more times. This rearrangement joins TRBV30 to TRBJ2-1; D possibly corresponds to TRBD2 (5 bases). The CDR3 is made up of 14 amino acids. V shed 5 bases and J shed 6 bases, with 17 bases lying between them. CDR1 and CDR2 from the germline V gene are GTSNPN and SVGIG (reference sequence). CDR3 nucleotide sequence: TGTGCCTGGGGTATAGGAGGCCCGTTCAATGAGCAGTTCTTC. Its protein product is CAWGIGGPFNEQFF. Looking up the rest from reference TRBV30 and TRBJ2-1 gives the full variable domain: SQTIHQWPATLVQPVGSPLSLECTVEGTSNPNLYWYRQAAGRGLQLLFYSVGIGQISSEVPQNLSASRPQDRQFILSSKKLLLSDSGFYLCAWGIGGPFNEQFFGPGTRLTVL.

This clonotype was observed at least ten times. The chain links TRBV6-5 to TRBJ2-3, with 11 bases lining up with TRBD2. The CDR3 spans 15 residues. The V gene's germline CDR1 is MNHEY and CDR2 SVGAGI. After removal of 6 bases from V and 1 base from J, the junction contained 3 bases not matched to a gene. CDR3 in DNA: TGTGCCAGCAGACCGGGACTAGCGGGCACAGATACGCAGTATTTT. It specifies CASRPGLAGTDTQYF.

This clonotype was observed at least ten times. The CDR3 DNA is TGTGCCAGTAGTATCCGGGACTTGGAGGGGAATGAGCAGTTCTTC. Encoded protein: CASSIRDLEGNEQFF. The gene calls are TRBV19 and TRBJ2-1; D might be TRBD2 (6 bases). Trimming pared 3 bases from V and 7 bases from J, leaving 16 bases between. CDR1 and CDR2 (germline): LNHDA, SQIVND (reference sequence). The length of the CDR3 is 15 residues.

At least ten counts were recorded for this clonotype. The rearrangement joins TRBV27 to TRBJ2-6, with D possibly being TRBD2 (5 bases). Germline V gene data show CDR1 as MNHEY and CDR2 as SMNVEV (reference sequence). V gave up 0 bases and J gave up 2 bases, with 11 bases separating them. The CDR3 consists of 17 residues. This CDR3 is CASSLSGPGAGANVLTF. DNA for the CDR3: TGTGCCAGCAGTTTATCAGGGCCCGGGGCTGGGGCCAACGTCCTGACTTTC.

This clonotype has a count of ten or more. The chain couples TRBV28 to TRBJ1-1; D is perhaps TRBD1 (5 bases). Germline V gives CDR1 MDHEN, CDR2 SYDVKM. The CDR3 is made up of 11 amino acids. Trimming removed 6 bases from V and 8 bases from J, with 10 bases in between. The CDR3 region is CASRTEGEAFF. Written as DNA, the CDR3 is TGTGCCAGCAGAACGGAGGGGGAAGCTTTCTTT.

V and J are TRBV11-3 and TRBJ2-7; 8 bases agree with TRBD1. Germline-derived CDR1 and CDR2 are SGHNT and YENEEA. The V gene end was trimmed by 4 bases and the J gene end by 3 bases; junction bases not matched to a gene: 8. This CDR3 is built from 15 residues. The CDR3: CASSSDPGTGYEQYF. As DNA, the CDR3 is TGTGCCAGCAGCTCCGACCCTGGGACAGGCTACGAGCAGTACTTC.

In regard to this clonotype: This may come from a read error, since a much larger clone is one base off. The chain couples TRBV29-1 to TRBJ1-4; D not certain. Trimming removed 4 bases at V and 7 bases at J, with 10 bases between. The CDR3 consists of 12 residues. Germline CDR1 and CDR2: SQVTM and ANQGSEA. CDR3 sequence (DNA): TGCAGCGTTGGGCGGGGTTCTGAAAAACTGTTTTTT. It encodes CSVGRGSEKLFF.

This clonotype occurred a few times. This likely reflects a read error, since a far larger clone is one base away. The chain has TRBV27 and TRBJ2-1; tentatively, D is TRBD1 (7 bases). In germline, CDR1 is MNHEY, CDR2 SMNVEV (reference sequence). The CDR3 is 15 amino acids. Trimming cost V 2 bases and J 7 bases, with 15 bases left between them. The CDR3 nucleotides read TGTGCCAGCAGTTTACACGGTTCAGGGGGGAATGAGCAGTTCTTC. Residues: CASSLHGSGGNEQFF.

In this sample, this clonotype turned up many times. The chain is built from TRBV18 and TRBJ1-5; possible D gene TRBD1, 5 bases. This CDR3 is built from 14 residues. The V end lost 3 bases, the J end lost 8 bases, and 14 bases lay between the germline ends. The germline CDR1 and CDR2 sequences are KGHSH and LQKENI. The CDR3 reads CASSPGAERKPQHF. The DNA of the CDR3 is TGTGCCAGCTCACCCGGGGCAGAGAGAAAGCCCCAGCATTTT.

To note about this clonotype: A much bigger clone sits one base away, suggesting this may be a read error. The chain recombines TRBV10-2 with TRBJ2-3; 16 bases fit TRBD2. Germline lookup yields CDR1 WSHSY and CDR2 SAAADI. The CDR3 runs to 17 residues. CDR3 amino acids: CASGPGTSGRAADAQYF. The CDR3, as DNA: TGCGCCAGCGGTCCCGGGACTAGCGGGAGGGCCGCAGATGCGCAGTATTTT.

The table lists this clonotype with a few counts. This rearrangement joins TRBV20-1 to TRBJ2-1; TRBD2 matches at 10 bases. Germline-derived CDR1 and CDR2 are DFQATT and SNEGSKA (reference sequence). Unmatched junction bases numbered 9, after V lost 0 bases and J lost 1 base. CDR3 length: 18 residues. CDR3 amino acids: CSARDLRGLAASYNEQFF. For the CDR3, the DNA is TGCAGTGCTAGAGACCTCCGCGGACTAGCGGCTTCCTACAATGAGCAGTTCTTC.

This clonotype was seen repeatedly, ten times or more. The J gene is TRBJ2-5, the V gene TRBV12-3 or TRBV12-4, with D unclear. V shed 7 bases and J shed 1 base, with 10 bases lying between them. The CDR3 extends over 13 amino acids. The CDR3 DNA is TGTGCCAGCACCCCGGACGGCCAAGAGACCCAGTACTTC. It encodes CASTPDGQETQYF.

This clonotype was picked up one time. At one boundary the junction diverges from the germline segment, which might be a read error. The DNA for the CDR3 is TGTGCCAGCAGTGAAGGTTGGGGGACTCCGAGCTCCTATAATTCGCCCCTCGACTTT. Translation: CASSEGWGTPSSYNSPLDF. This chain joins TRBV6-1 and TRBJ1-6; D might be TRBD1 (5 bases). Per the germline V gene, CDR1 is MNHNS and CDR2 is SASEGT. The CDR3 sequence is 19 residues long.

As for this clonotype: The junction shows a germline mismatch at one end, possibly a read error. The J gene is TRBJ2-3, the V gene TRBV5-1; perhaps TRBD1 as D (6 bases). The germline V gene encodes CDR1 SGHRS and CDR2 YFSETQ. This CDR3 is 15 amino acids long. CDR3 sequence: CASSQGLTHTGTQYF. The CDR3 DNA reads TGCGCCAGCAGCCAGGGGCTCACCCACACAGGTACGCAGTATTTT.

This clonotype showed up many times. The CDR3 spells CATTGAGSYEQYF. The DNA for the CDR3 is TGTGCCACCACAGGGGCAGGCTCCTACGAGCAGTACTTC. The J gene is TRBJ2-7, the V gene TRBV6-6, with 7 bases identical to TRBD1. V shed 10 bases and J 0 bases; nucleotides not matched to a gene: 6. In germline, CDR1 is MNHNY, CDR2 SVGAGI (reference sequence). The CDR3 is made up of 13 amino acids.

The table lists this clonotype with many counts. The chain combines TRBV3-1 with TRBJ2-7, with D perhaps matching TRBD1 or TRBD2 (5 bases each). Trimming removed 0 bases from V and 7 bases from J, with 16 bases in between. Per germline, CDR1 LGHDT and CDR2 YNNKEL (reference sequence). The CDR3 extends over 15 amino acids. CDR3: CASSQDLGPRWEQYF. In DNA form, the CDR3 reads TGTGCCAGCAGCCAAGACCTGGGACCTCGTTGGGAGCAGTACTTC.

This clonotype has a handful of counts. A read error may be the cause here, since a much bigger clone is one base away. The chain's CDR3 is CASSYSSGESSYEQYF. CDR3 DNA sequence: TGTGCCAGCAGTTACTCTAGCGGCGAAAGCTCCTACGAGCAGTACTTC. The chain employs TRBV25-1 and TRBJ2-7, with 7 nucleotides matching TRBD2. Germline trimming cut 5 bases from V and 0 bases from J; bases unmatched to any gene: 10. Looked up from germline, CDR1 is MGHDK and CDR2 is SYGVNS. The CDR3 is 16 residues long.

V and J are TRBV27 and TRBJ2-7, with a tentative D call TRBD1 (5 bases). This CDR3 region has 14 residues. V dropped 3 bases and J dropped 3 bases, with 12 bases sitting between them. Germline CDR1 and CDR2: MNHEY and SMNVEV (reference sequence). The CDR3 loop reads CASSFGAPLYEQYF. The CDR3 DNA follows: TGTGCCAGCAGTTTTGGGGCACCACTCTACGAGCAGTACTTC.

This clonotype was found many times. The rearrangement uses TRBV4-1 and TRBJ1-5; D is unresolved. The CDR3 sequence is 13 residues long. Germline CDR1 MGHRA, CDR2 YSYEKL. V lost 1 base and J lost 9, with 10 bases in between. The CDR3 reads CASSQAPSMPQHF. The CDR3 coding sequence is TGCGCCAGCAGCCAAGCCCCCTCGATGCCCCAGCATTTT.

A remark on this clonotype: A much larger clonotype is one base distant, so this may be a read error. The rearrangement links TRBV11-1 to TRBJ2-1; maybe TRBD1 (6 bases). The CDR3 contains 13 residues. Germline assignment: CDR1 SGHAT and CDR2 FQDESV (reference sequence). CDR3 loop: CASSFTGTNGQFF. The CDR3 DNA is TGTGCCAGCAGCTTCACAGGGACAAATGGGCAGTTCTTC.

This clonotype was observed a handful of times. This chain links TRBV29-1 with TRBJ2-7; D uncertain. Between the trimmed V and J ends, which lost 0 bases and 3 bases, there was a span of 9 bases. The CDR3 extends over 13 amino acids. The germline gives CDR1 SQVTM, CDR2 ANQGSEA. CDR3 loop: CSVEDPGSYEQYF. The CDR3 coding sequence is TGCAGCGTTGAAGATCCTGGCAGCTACGAGCAGTACTTC.

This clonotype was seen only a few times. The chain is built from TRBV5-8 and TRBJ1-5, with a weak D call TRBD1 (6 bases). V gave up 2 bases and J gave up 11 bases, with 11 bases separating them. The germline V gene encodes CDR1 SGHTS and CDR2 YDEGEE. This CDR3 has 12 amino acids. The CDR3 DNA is TGTGCCAGCAGCTTTTTAGGGGGGACCCAGCATTTT. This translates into CASSFLGGTQHF.

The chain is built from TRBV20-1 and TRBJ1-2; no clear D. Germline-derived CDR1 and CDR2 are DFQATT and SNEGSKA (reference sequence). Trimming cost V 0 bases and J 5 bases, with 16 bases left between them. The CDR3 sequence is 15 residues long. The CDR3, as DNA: TGCAGTGCTAGAGATCCACGGGCAGGCGAATATGGCTACACCTTC. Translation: CSARDPRAGEYGYTF.